Below, one T cell receptor (beta chain) is given with its context. The CDR3 spans 15 residues. Germline CDR1 is LNHDA and CDR2 is SQIVND (reference sequence). J was trimmed by 4 bases and V by 7 bases; bases with no gene match: 10. Only in-frame clones appear in the TCRdb table, and some are missing; sequencing was by immunoSEQ multiplex PCR. The repertoire holds approximately 240,000 clones, with around 81% as singletons. The data derive from a study of blood T cell repertoires in COVID-19. The chain combines TRBV19 with TRBJ1-5, with 7 bases fitting TRBD1. The receptor's source is a woman in her thirties who had recovered from COVID-19. Sequenced material: peripheral blood. CDR3 nucleotides: TGTGCCAGTAAGGTTACCAACAGGGGTAATCAGCCCCAGCATTTT. Translating gives CASKVTNRGNQPQHF.